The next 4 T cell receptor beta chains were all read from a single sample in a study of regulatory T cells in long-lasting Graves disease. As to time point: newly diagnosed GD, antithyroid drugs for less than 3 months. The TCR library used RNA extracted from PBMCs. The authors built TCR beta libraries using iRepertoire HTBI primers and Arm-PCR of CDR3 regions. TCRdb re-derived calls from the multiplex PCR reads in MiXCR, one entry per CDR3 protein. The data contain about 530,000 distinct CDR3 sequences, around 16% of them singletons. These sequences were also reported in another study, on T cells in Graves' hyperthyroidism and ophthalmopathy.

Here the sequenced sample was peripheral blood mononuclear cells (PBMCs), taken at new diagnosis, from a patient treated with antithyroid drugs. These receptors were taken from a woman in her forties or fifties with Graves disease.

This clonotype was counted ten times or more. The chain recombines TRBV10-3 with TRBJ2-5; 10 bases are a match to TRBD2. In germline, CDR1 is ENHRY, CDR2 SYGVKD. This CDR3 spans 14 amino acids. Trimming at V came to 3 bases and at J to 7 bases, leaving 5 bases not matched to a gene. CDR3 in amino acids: CAISEAGGLMTQYF. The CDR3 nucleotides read TGTGCCATCAGTGAAGCGGGGGGGCTTATGACCCAGTACTTC.

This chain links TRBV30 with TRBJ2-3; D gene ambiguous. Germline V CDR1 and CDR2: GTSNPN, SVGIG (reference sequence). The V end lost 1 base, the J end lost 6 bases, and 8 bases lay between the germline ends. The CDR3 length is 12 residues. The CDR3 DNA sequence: TGTGCCTGGAGTGGGATAGGGGATACGCAGTATTTT. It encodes CAWSGIGDTQYF.

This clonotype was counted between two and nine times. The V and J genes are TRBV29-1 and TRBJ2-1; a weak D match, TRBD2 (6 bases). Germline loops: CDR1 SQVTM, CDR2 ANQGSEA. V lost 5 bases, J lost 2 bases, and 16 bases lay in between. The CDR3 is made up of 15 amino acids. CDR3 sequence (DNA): TGCAGCGTTTTAAACCGGGGGAGTGCCTACAATGAGCAGTTCTTC. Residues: CSVLNRGSAYNEQFF.

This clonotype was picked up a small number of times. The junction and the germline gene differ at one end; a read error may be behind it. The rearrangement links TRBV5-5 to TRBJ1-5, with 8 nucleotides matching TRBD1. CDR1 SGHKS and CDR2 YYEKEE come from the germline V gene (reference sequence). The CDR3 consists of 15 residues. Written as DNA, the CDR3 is TGTGCCAGCAACTTGGACAGGGCATGGGATCAGCCCCAGCATTTT. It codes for CASNLDRAWDQPQHF.